This T cell receptor (beta chain) was sequenced for a study of blood T cell repertoires in COVID-19. Per germline, CDR1 WSHSY and CDR2 SAAADI. After removal of 8 bases from V and 7 bases from J, the junction contained 5 bases not matched to a gene. The CDR3 loop spans 13 amino acids. Repertoires were generated with immunoSEQ multiplex PCR, while TCRdb's copy carries only in-frame clones and drops some. The repertoire includes some 110,000 clones, 82% of them detected once, and about 4.8% sits in the top ten. This TCR came from a man in his sixties with acute or convalescent COVID-19. Sequencing used peripheral blood. The chain carries TRBV10-2 and TRBJ2-7, with 13 nucleotides matching TRBD2. This CDR3 reads CASGLAGANEQYF. In DNA, the CDR3 is TGCGCCAGCGGACTAGCGGGAGCTAATGAGCAGTACTTC.